This T cell receptor (beta chain) originates from a study of CXCR3-negative and CXCR3-positive naive CD8 T cells. Study-level results: Greater hydrophobicity was found in TRB CDR3s of CXCR3-positive naive cells than of CXCR3-negative naive cells. Memory CD8+ cells showed much lower diversity, while both naive subsets displayed comparably high diversity. With surface CD5 comparable between naive subsets, TCR strength was estimated using properties derived from the TRB CDR3.

CDR1 is DFQATT, CDR2 SNEGSKA, per germline (reference sequence). The CDR3 is 13 amino acids. With regard to this clonotype: Its antigen is not known.

Subsets of CD8+ T cells were each sorted in triplicate at approximately 270,000 cells apiece. Naive CD8+ T cells showed a CD45RO-CCR7+CD27+CD95- phenotype. Libraries were UMI-labeled 5' RACE TRB cDNA. TCRdb reprocessed the 5' RACE reads and stores each CDR3 protein as one record, lacking DNA. In total, the table holds around 140,000 distinct CDR3 sequences. V gene TRBV20-1 combines with J gene TRBJ2-2. The receptor comes from a human donor in good health. Some clones in this sample may be carry-over from other donors' samples. Material: naive CXCR3+ CD8+ T cells from blood. The subset: CD45RO-CCR7+CD27+CD95- naive CD8+ T cells expressing CXCR3 (TNR3+). This CDR3 reads CSARDPGDRELFF.